This TCR beta chain came from a study of blood T cell repertoires in COVID-19 (dated by TCRdb to 2018 to 2020). For the study in its entirety: Samples covering the acute and convalescent phases of COVID-19 were provided by collaborators in the United States, Italy and Spain. The material from the prospective study consisted of cDNA or gDNA derived from T cells, B-cell-depleted T cells, or PBMCs. Subjects who had been exposed to COVID-19, were actively infected with it, or had recovered from it provided the deeply sampled blood TCRbeta repertoires that made up the dataset. A freely available public database, intended as a resource for researchers studying the immune response to SARS-CoV-2, is where the repertoires were released. The samples were drawn from the first 160 participants of the ongoing ImmuneRACE study and from over a thousand subjects provided by 6 global collaborators. Sample metadata almost always included a de-identified subject ID, COVID-19 status, age in years and sex. Where available, HLA class I and class II types were obtained from metadata supplied by the sample provider rather than from assay-based typing.

Overall study results and their limits: Clinical and demographic metadata were provided uncurated, with the amount varying by source and participant.

From its cysteine to its phenylalanine, the CDR3 spans 14 amino acids. Only CDR3 DNA is held: 42 bases, read in frame from base 1. Taken from the germline V gene (reference sequence), the CDR1 and CDR2 loops are LNHDA and SQIVND. The V end gives up 5 bases and the J end 4 bases, leaving 7 bases in the junction not matched to a gene. The immunoSEQ Assay, a bias-controlled multiplex PCR, was used to amplify TCRbeta CDR3 regions from genomic DNA. Per the original workflow: Within the assay, amplification of reference gene primers was used to estimate how many nucleated cells each sample contained. Sequence reads were collapsed and filtered to measure the absolute abundance of every unique TCRbeta CDR3 rearrangement. Productive Simpson clonality was computed per sample as the square root of Simpson's diversity index over productive rearrangements. This is the immuneACCESS table as TCRdb keeps it, with only in-frame sequences that have V and J called. A part of the clones is gone; compared with another copy, unresolved V genes explain less than half, and the rest is unexplained. V and J calls and clone size are those listed in that table; D and trimming were worked out from the DNA. The sample data list some 74,000 clones, and approximately 79% of these were observed just once. The ten top clones hold about 15% of the sample.

Whole blood was collected in K2EDTA tubes by collaborating institutions according to the institutions' own protocols. For TCRbeta analysis, collaborators shipped samples as frozen whole blood, isolated PBMCs, or DNA extracted from either of those sample types. This clone has just one count. Its antigen target is currently unknown. It has no much larger one-base neighbor in the sample; base qualities were not kept. The V and J genes are TRBV19 and TRBJ1-2, with TRBD1 identical over 7 junction bases. Sequenced: peripheral blood. The sequence derives from a man between 65 and 85 years old with active or convalescent COVID-19. The DNA sequence is as follows: TGTGCCAGTAGTTACTGGGACAGACCCTATGGCTACACCTTC. This encodes CASSYWDRPYGYTF.